This entry features one T cell receptor beta chain sequence. This sample stems from a study of blood T cell repertoires in COVID-19. Assay: immunoSEQ multiplex PCR; the TCRdb copy retains only in-frame clones and omits some. The sample includes about 300,000 clones, approximately 86% of them seen just once. Trimming took off 4 bases at V and 4 bases at J, with 17 bases between the two ends. The V gene's germline CDR1 is GTSNPN and CDR2 SVGIG (reference sequence). This CDR3 region has 15 residues. Material for sequencing was peripheral blood. The rearrangement links TRBV30 to TRBJ1-5; D might be TRBD1 (6 bases). The receptor was derived from a man in his 70s with acute or convalescent COVID-19. DNA of the CDR3: TGTGCCTGGACCTTAGGGGGTTCAGTAAATCAGCCCCAGCATTTT. It codes for CAWTLGGSVNQPQHF.